The 17 T cell receptor beta chains in this list originate from one sample, sequenced in a study of cytomegalovirus exposure and HLA in healthy donors. In the PCR, 60 Vbeta and 13 Jbeta primers were used. The repertoire was sequenced with immunoSEQ multiplex PCR; TCRdb's copy has only in-frame clones and lacks some. The data contain 90,000 to 120,000 clones, around 80% of them singletons. Sequencing was done on a sample of PBMCs. The origin of the receptors is a middle-aged woman in good health and CMV-seronegative.

The CDR3 DNA follows: TGTGCCAGCAGCTTAGTGGGCAGGGGGAGGCTATACGAGCAGTACTTC. Protein: CASSLVGRGRLYEQYF. V usage is TRBV7-2 and J usage is TRBJ2-7; D perhaps matches TRBD1 (7 bases). The V gene lost 1 base and the J gene lost 4 bases, with 17 bases spanning the gap. This CDR3 has 16 residues. From germline, CDR1 is SGHTA and CDR2 FQGNSA. Full variable domain (remainder filled in from reference TRBV7-2 and TRBJ2-7): GAGVSQSPSNKVTEKGKDVELRCDPISGHTALYWYRQSLGQGLEFLIYFQGNSAPDKSGLPSDRFSAERTGGSVSTLTIQRTQQEDSAVYLCASSLVGRGRLYEQYFGPGTRLTVT.

This clone was observed a handful of times. The chain uses TRBV19 and TRBJ2-2; TRBD2 might be the D (7 bases). The CDR3 sequence is 15 residues long. The V and J ends lost 5 bases and 3 bases respectively, with 13 bases between them. CDR1 LNHDA and CDR2 SQIVND come from the germline V gene (reference sequence). CDR3 sequence (DNA): TGTGCCAGTAGTCTTCTAGGGGGGGACACCGGGGAGCTGTTTTTT. Protein: CASSLLGGDTGELFF.

The chain joins TRBV6-6 to TRBJ2-1, with 8 bases that match TRBD2. Germline loops: CDR1 MNHNY, CDR2 SVGAGI (reference sequence). Trimming took 2 bases from V and 5 from J; bases not matched to a gene: 5. The length of the CDR3 is 15 residues. In nucleotides, the CDR3 is TGTGCCAGCAGTTACCCCGGGGGGGGCGACAATGAGCAGTTCTTC. Its translation: CASSYPGGGDNEQFF.

Of note for this clone: A read error may account for a junction end that differs from germline. This rearrangement joins TRBV7-9 to TRBJ1-2; TRBD1 agrees at 8 bases. CDR1 is SEHNR, CDR2 FQNEAQ, per germline (reference sequence). The CDR3 contains 15 residues. The CDR3 sequence: CSSSLVQGARYGYTF. The CDR3 DNA reads as TGTTCCAGCAGCTTAGTCCAGGGGGCTCGGTATGGCTACACCTTC.

The V gene is TRBV18, the J gene TRBJ2-3; D perhaps matches TRBD2 (5 bases). CDR1 is KGHSH and CDR2 is LQKENI in the germline V gene. V was trimmed by 6 bases and J by 1 base, leaving 11 bases between them. The CDR3 covers 14 residues. The CDR3 spells CASSVRERTDTQYF. The CDR3 coding sequence is TGTGCCAGCTCTGTGAGGGAGCGCACAGATACGCAGTATTTT.

Points on this clone: An end of the junction differs from the germline gene, which may be a read error. The chain employs TRBV4-3 and TRBJ1-6; TRBD1 matches at 8 bases. The CDR3 runs to 14 residues. Germline assignment: CDR1 LGHNA and CDR2 YSLEER. DNA of the CDR3: TGCGCCAGCAGCCCCACGGACAGCTGGGGACAGGCATTATTT. Its translation is CASSPTDSWGQALF.

The chain combines TRBV28 with TRBJ1-5, with a possible D match to TRBD1 (5 bases). Trimming removed 7 bases at V and 2 bases at J, with 18 bases between. CDR1 and CDR2 (germline): MDHEN, SYDVKM. The CDR3 loop spans 16 amino acids. Here the CDR3 reads CASTAAARGGNQPQHF. The CDR3 DNA reads TGTGCCAGCACCGCGGCCGCAAGGGGTGGCAATCAGCCCCAGCATTTT.

The chain employs TRBV19 and TRBJ2-3, with D tentatively TRBD2 (6 bases). This CDR3 contains 14 residues. The germline V gene encodes CDR1 LNHDA and CDR2 SQIVND (reference sequence). The V end lost 5 bases, the J end lost 3 bases, and 12 bases lay between the germline ends. As DNA, the CDR3 is TGTGCCAGTAGTCCGCCGGAGGGAACAGATACGCAGTATTTT. Amino acid sequence: CASSPPEGTDTQYF.

The genes are TRBV5-6 and TRBJ1-2, with D unresolved. Germline V gene lookup returns CDR1 SGHDT and CDR2 YYEEEE. The CDR3 totals 14 residues. V was shortened by 4 bases and J by 4 bases, with 14 bases between the two germline ends. The chain's CDR3 is CASSRDTNPYGYTF. CDR3 nucleotides: TGTGCCAGCAGCCGTGACACGAACCCCTATGGCTACACCTTC.

The chain is built from TRBV18 and TRBJ2-1; 7 nucleotides agree with TRBD2. Germline V gives CDR1 KGHSH, CDR2 LQKENI. CDR3 length: 15 residues. The V segment lost 4 bases and the J segment 1 base; nucleotides outside the gene matches: 4. CDR3 DNA: TGTGCCAGCTCACGTTTACTAGCGTCCTACAATGAGCAGTTCTTC. This gives the protein CASSRLLASYNEQFF.

The genes are TRBV18 and TRBJ1-1; possible D gene TRBD1, 6 bases. The CDR3 runs 12 residues. With 0 bases removed from V and 11 bases from J, the gap between germline ends came to 10 bases. Germline CDR1 and CDR2: KGHSH and LQKENI. CDR3 in DNA: TGTGCCAGCTCACCACCGCAGGGGCTTGCTTTCTTT. As protein: CASSPPQGLAFF.

The rearrangement uses TRBV9 and TRBJ2-1; 7 bases match TRBD1. Losses at the gene ends were 0 bases for V and 15 bases for J; bases not matched to a gene: 6. Germline V gene data show CDR1 as SGDLS and CDR2 as YYNGEE. The CDR3 sequence is 12 residues long. CDR3 in amino acids: CASSVGDSERFF. CDR3 bases: TGTGCCAGCAGCGTAGGGGACAGTGAAAGGTTCTTC. Combining the CDR3 with reference TRBV9 and TRBJ2-1 gives the whole variable domain DSGVTQTPKHLITATGQRVTLRCSPRSGDLSVYWYQQSLDQGLQFLIQYYNGEERAKGNILERFSAQQFPDLHSELNLSSLELGDSALYFCASSVGDSERFFGPGTRLTVL.

The rearrangement uses TRBV18 and TRBJ2-7; 9 bases are a match to TRBD2. The J segment lost 5 bases and the V segment lost 3 bases, leaving 8 bases of the junction unmatched. This CDR3 is built from 15 residues. CDR1 KGHSH and CDR2 LQKENI come from the germline V gene. CDR3 sequence (DNA): TGTGCCAGCTCACCTCTTAGCGGGAGCGTGGACGAGCAGTACTTC. Amino acids: CASSPLSGSVDEQYF.

The V and J genes are TRBV4-1 and TRBJ2-7; tentative D call: TRBD2 (5 bases). CDR1 is MGHRA, CDR2 YSYEKL, per germline. The CDR3 sequence is 16 residues long. With 0 bases removed from V and 1 base from J, the gap between germline ends came to 13 bases. The CDR3 DNA reads as TGCGCCAGCAGCCAAGATCCGGCGCGGGTTTCCTACGAGCAGTACTTC. The encoded protein is CASSQDPARVSYEQYF.

The table lists this clone with a few counts. The rearrangement links TRBV10-1 to TRBJ1-2, with 8 bases matching TRBD1. The trim removed 3 bases at V and 8 bases at J, leaving 5 bases unmatched. CDR3 size: 13 residues. Germline V gene data show CDR1 as WNHNN and CDR2 as SYGVQD (reference sequence). The CDR3 reads CASSDGTGNGYTF. The DNA for the CDR3 is TGCGCCAGCAGTGACGGGACAGGTAACGGCTACACCTTC.

The chain combines TRBV6-6 with TRBJ1-1, with 7 bases identical to TRBD1. This CDR3 comprises 14 residues. Germline values: CDR1 MNHNY, CDR2 SVGAGI (reference sequence). After removal of 7 bases from V and 4 bases from J, the junction contained 9 bases not matched to a gene. The CDR3 DNA reads as TGTGCCAGCACCACCCAACAGGGGCGCACTGAAGCTTTCTTT. Its protein is CASTTQQGRTEAFF.

The rearrangement links TRBV6-5 to TRBJ1-2; D perhaps matches TRBD1 (6 bases). The CDR3 length is 15 residues. V lost 6 bases and J 5 bases, leaving 19 bases between the germline ends. Germline V lookup: CDR1 MNHEY, CDR2 SVGAGI. The CDR3 sequence is CASRNKDRLRYGYTF. The CDR3 DNA follows: TGTGCCAGCAGGAATAAAGACAGGCTAAGATATGGCTACACCTTC.